These 7 T cell receptor beta chains came from one sample sequenced in a study of cytomegalovirus exposure and HLA in healthy donors. With 60 Vbeta and 13 Jbeta primers, the PCR was carried out. Sequenced by immunoSEQ multiplex PCR; TCRdb stores in-frame clones only, minus some. The sample consists of fewer than 25,000 clones, over 65% of them appearing once. Sequences were obtained from PBMCs. These receptors originate from a man in his sixties in good health and CMV-seronegative.

This clone showed up just a few times. The chain uses TRBV6-6 and TRBJ2-1, with a weak D call TRBD2 (5 bases). Germline values: CDR1 MNHNY, CDR2 SVGAGI (reference sequence). CDR3 size: 13 residues. Trimming stripped 5 bases from V and 7 bases from J, with 12 bases between. CDR3 nucleotides: TGTGCCAGCAGTCCCCCTACGGGAAATGAGCAGTTCTTC. This encodes CASSPPTGNEQFF.

The CDR3 DNA is TGTGCCAGCAGCTTAGATCTCGGGAGCAATCAGCCCCAGCATTTT. Translation gives CASSLDLGSNQPQHF. The chain combines TRBV11-2 with TRBJ1-5, with D uncertain. In germline, CDR1 is SGHAT, CDR2 FQNNGV. This CDR3 is built from 15 residues. Deletions cut 0 bases from V and 1 base from J, with 7 bases between.

This chain connects TRBV27 to TRBJ2-7, with D possibly TRBD2 on 6 matching bases. This CDR3 is 15 amino acids long. With 2 bases removed from V and 0 bases from J, the gap between germline ends came to 11 bases. Germline assignment: CDR1 MNHEY and CDR2 SMNVEV (reference sequence). Written as DNA, the CDR3 is TGTGCCAGCAGTTTAGCGGGAAACCCCTCCTACGAGCAGTACTTC. This codes for CASSLAGNPSYEQYF.

The chain combines TRBV7-2 with TRBJ1-2; 11 nucleotides match TRBD1. There are 15 residues in the CDR3. Germline V gene lookup returns CDR1 SGHTA and CDR2 FQGNSA. V lost 5 bases and J lost 6; bases outside the gene matches: 8. The CDR3: CASSGLDRGRDGYTF. The CDR3 nucleotides are TGTGCCAGCAGCGGATTGGACAGGGGGCGCGATGGCTACACCTTC.

The chain links TRBV6-1 to TRBJ1-6, with 9 bases aligning to TRBD1. The germline gives CDR1 MNHNS, CDR2 SASEGT. This CDR3 comprises 15 residues. The junction had 10 bases not matched to a gene; V was cut back by 5 bases and J by 11 bases. The CDR3 reads CASSPQGGQGTPLHF. CDR3 DNA: TGTGCCAGCAGTCCTCAGGGGGGACAGGGAACACCCCTCCACTTT.

The chain links TRBV19 to TRBJ2-2, with 9 bases aligning to TRBD2. CDR1 is LNHDA, CDR2 SQIVND, per germline (reference sequence). The CDR3 runs to 16 residues. V shed 9 bases and J 1 base; nucleotides not matched to a gene: 9. The CDR3 DNA reads TGTGCCAGCCAGGGGGGAGCGGGGGGGAACACCGGGGAGCTGTTTTTT. This sequence encodes CASQGGAGGNTGELFF.

The chain employs TRBV18 and TRBJ2-1; 13 nucleotides line up with TRBD2. The CDR3 loop spans 17 amino acids. The germline gives CDR1 KGHSH, CDR2 LQKENI. Losses at the gene ends were 3 bases for V and 5 bases for J; bases not matched to a gene: 7. CDR3 nucleotide sequence: TGTGCCAGCTCACCCCGACTAACTAGCGGGAGGGACAATGAGCAGTTCTTC. This gives the protein CASSPRLTSGRDNEQFF.